This TCR beta chain was identified during a study of blood T cell repertoires in COVID-19. Background on the study: In each case, the material was cDNA or gDNA derived from T cells, B-cell-depleted T cells, or PBMCs.

CDR3 size: 13 residues. V shed 3 bases, J shed 2 bases, and the junction held 1 base outside the gene matches. Germline CDR1 SGHNT, CDR2 YYREEE (reference sequence). This clone turned up a few times. In the original processing: Reference gene primer amplification yielded estimated nucleated cell counts. This table comes from immunoSEQ multiplex PCR, and its TCRdb copy is limited to in-frame clones, with some not included. Clone size and the V and J calls come from that table; the DNA yielded D and trimming. The data contain some 110,000 clones, approximately 91% of them seen just once; the ten biggest clones take up 5.1%.

The V and J genes are TRBV5-4 and TRBJ2-7; 8 positions agree with TRBD1. Sample: peripheral blood. This TCR came from a human donor in a cohort sampled during active COVID-19. The CDR3 DNA reads TGTGCCAGCAGCTCACAGGGGGCCTACGAGCAGTACTTC. This encodes CASSSQGAYEQYF.